A selection of T cell receptor beta chains follows, all from one sample in a study of PD-1 blockade in classical Hodgkin lymphoma. This table comes from immunoSEQ multiplex PCR, and its TCRdb copy is limited to in-frame clones, with some not included. The repertoire holds about 13,000 clones, more than 85% seen once, with approximately 10% in the top ten. The source material was peripheral blood mononuclear cells (PBMCs), sampled at baseline. Source of these receptors: a human donor with classical Hodgkin lymphoma. The CDR3 runs from the conserved cysteine through the conserved F or W. D genes are given only for firm matches. The size entry is marked missing in some rows and otherwise reads once, few, many or a size class.

CDR3nt: TGTGCCAGCAGCTTAGGGGGGACAGTCCAAGAGACCCAGTACTTC
CDR3aa: CASSLGGTVQETQYF
v_gene: TRBV11-3
d_gene: TRBD1
j_gene: TRBJ2-5
len: 15
abundance: .

CDR3nt: TGTGCCAGCAGTTGGGTCGGGGAAGCGAACACTGAAGCTTTCTTT
CDR3aa: CASSWVGEANTEAFF
v_gene: TRBV6-6
d_gene: .
j_gene: TRBJ1-1
len: 15
abundance: .

CDR3nt: TGTGCCAGCAGTTACGGTTCGGTGAACACTGAAGCTTTCTTT
CDR3aa: CASSYGSVNTEAFF
v_gene: TRBV6-5
d_gene: .
j_gene: TRBJ1-1
len: 14
abundance: .

CDR3nt: TGTGCCAGCGGGCTAGGACAAGGCTATGGCTACACCTTC
CDR3aa: CASGLGQGYGYTF
v_gene: TRBV6-6
d_gene: .
j_gene: TRBJ1-2
len: 13
abundance: .

CDR3nt: TGTGCCAGCAGGAGTGGGAGGTTCATGAACACTGAAGCTTTCTTT
CDR3aa: CASRSGRFMNTEAFF
v_gene: TRBV6-1
d_gene: .
j_gene: TRBJ1-1
len: 15
abundance: .

CDR3nt: TGTGCCACCAGCAGAGACAATCAGCCCCAGCATTTT
CDR3aa: CATSRDNQPQHF
v_gene: TRBV15
d_gene: .
j_gene: TRBJ1-5
len: 12
abundance: .

CDR3nt: TGTGCCAGCAGCGTCTCGCCGGCATCGGGTTCCTACGAGCAGTACTTC
CDR3aa: CASSVSPASGSYEQYF
v_gene: TRBV9
d_gene: .
j_gene: TRBJ2-7
len: 16
abundance: .

CDR3nt: TGTGCCAGCAGTGAAAAGGTGGATAGCAATCAGCCCCAGCATTTT
CDR3aa: CASSEKVDSNQPQHF
v_gene: TRBV6-1
d_gene: .
j_gene: TRBJ1-5
len: 15
abundance: few

CDR3nt: TGTGCCAGCAGCCTCCGGGACAGCTATGGCTACACCTTC
CDR3aa: CASSLRDSYGYTF
v_gene: TRBV11-2
d_gene: TRBD1
j_gene: TRBJ1-2
len: 13
abundance: .

CDR3nt: TGTGCCAGCTCTCATAGAGCCGGAAACACCATATATTTT
CDR3aa: CASSHRAGNTIYF
v_gene: TRBV13
d_gene: .
j_gene: TRBJ1-3
len: 13
abundance: .

CDR3nt: TGTGCCAGCTCACCCCGCCCGTGGGCAAGGGACTACGAGCAGTACTTC
CDR3aa: CASSPRPWARDYEQYF
v_gene: TRBV18
d_gene: .
j_gene: TRBJ2-7
len: 16
abundance: .

CDR3nt: TGTGCCTGGAGTGACAAGACAGGGCTTAATGAAAAACTGTTTTTT
CDR3aa: CAWSDKTGLNEKLFF
v_gene: TRBV30
d_gene: TRBD1
j_gene: TRBJ1-4
len: 15
abundance: .

CDR3nt: TGTGCCAGCACCCGATTTTTGACTAGCGGGGGAAAGTACCAAGAGACCCAGTACTTC
CDR3aa: CASTRFLTSGGKYQETQYF
v_gene: TRBV2
d_gene: TRBD2
j_gene: TRBJ2-5
len: 19
abundance: .

CDR3nt: TGTGCCAGCCTTATCGGTGAGCAGTTCTTC
CDR3aa: CASLIGEQFF
v_gene: TRBV2
d_gene: .
j_gene: TRBJ2-1
len: 10
abundance: .

CDR3nt: TGTGCCAGCACCACCCAACCCCCCCAGCGGGGGGGCCGAGTTACCGGGGAGCTGTTTTTT
CDR3aa: CASTTQPPQRGGRVTGELFF
v_gene: TRBV5-4
d_gene: TRBD2
j_gene: TRBJ2-2
len: 20
abundance: once

CDR3nt: TGTGCCAGCAGCTTTGGGGACAGGTATAATTCACCCCTCCACTTT
CDR3aa: CASSFGDRYNSPLHF
v_gene: TRBV5-4
d_gene: TRBD1
j_gene: TRBJ1-6
len: 15
abundance: .

CDR3nt: TGCGCCAGCAGCTTGACAGGGGGAGAAAAACTGTTTTTT
CDR3aa: CASSLTGGEKLFF
v_gene: TRBV5-1
d_gene: TRBD1
j_gene: TRBJ1-4
len: 13
abundance: .

CDR3nt: TGTGCCAGCAGCTTCAGTCGGGACAGGGTCACGACCACTGAAGCTTTCTTT
CDR3aa: CASSFSRDRVTTTEAFF
v_gene: TRBV7-9
d_gene: TRBD1
j_gene: TRBJ1-1
len: 17
abundance: .

CDR3nt: TGTGCCAGCAGCCCTAGCGGGGGAACCTATGAGCAGTACTTC
CDR3aa: CASSPSGGTYEQYF
v_gene: TRBV7-9
d_gene: TRBD2
j_gene: TRBJ2-7
len: 14
abundance: .

CDR3nt: TGTGCCAGCAGTTACTCGGGGGGACAAGAGACCCAGTACTTC
CDR3aa: CASSYSGGQETQYF
v_gene: TRBV6-5
d_gene: .
j_gene: TRBJ2-5
len: 14
abundance: .

CDR3nt: TGTGCCAGCAGCGCCTGGGGGGGGAGCACAGATACGCAGTATTTT
CDR3aa: CASSAWGGSTDTQYF
v_gene: TRBV9
d_gene: TRBD2
j_gene: TRBJ2-3
len: 15
abundance: .

CDR3nt: TGTGCCAGTAGCCAAAAAGATCGCCACGAGCAGTACTTC
CDR3aa: CASSQKDRHEQYF
v_gene: TRBV19
d_gene: .
j_gene: TRBJ2-7
len: 13
abundance: .

CDR3nt: TGTGCCAGCAGCCTCATACCTGACTTGGAGCAGTACTTC
CDR3aa: CASSLIPDLEQYF
v_gene: TRBV27
d_gene: .
j_gene: TRBJ2-7
len: 13
abundance: .

CDR3nt: TGTGCTAGTGCCCCGTCTGGGGCCAACGTCCTGACTTTC
CDR3aa: CASAPSGANVLTF
v_gene: TRBV12-5
d_gene: .
j_gene: TRBJ2-6
len: 13
abundance: .

CDR3nt: TGTGCCAGCAGCTTAAGGCCTCCTGACAGGGTTAATCAGCCCCAGCATTTT
CDR3aa: CASSLRPPDRVNQPQHF
v_gene: TRBV7-8
d_gene: TRBD1
j_gene: TRBJ1-5
len: 17
abundance: .

CDR3nt: TGTGCCAGCAGCTTACTAGCGGGGGGGGTCTACAATGAGCAGTTCTTC
CDR3aa: CASSLLAGGVYNEQFF
v_gene: TRBV7-8
d_gene: TRBD2
j_gene: TRBJ2-1
len: 16
abundance: once

CDR3nt: TGTGCCAGCTCACCTTACTATTACCGGGACAGGGGGGACTATGGCTACACCTTC
CDR3aa: CASSPYYYRDRGDYGYTF
v_gene: TRBV18
d_gene: TRBD1
j_gene: TRBJ1-2
len: 18
abundance: .

CDR3nt: TGTGCCAGCAGCTTGAACCTAGTTGGATTCTACGAGCAGTACTTC
CDR3aa: CASSLNLVGFYEQYF
v_gene: TRBV5-4
d_gene: .
j_gene: TRBJ2-7
len: 15
abundance: .

CDR3nt: TGTGCCAGCAGTTTAAATATGTGGACAGGGGATGCTGAAGCTTTCTTT
CDR3aa: CASSLNMWTGDAEAFF
v_gene: TRBV27
d_gene: TRBD1
j_gene: TRBJ1-1
len: 16
abundance: .

CDR3nt: TGCGCCAGCAGCCAAGACAGGGTGCTTTCACCCCTCCACTTT
CDR3aa: CASSQDRVLSPLHF
v_gene: TRBV4-1
d_gene: .
j_gene: TRBJ1-6
len: 14
abundance: .

CDR3nt: TGTGCCAGTAGTATGGGGGGGGCCGGGTTGGGCACTGAAGCTTTCTTT
CDR3aa: CASSMGGAGLGTEAFF
v_gene: TRBV19
d_gene: .
j_gene: TRBJ1-1
len: 16
abundance: once

CDR3nt: TGTGCCAGCAGCTTGGATAATCAGCCCCAGCATTTT
CDR3aa: CASSLDNQPQHF
v_gene: TRBV5-4
d_gene: .
j_gene: TRBJ1-5
len: 12
abundance: .

CDR3nt: TGTGCCAGCAGATCAAACAGGGCTCAGCCCCAGCATTTT
CDR3aa: CASRSNRAQPQHF
v_gene: TRBV2
d_gene: .
j_gene: TRBJ1-5
len: 13
abundance: .

CDR3nt: TGTGCCAGCAGCTTAAGAACTCCACGGCGGAGCTCCTACGAGCAGTACTTC
CDR3aa: CASSLRTPRRSSYEQYF
v_gene: TRBV7-9
d_gene: .
j_gene: TRBJ2-7
len: 17
abundance: .

CDR3nt: TGTGCCAGCAGCCCCCGCCTGGGGCAGGGGGCGTCGGTCACCGGGGAGCTGTTTTTT
CDR3aa: CASSPRLGQGASVTGELFF
v_gene: TRBV5-4
d_gene: TRBD1
j_gene: TRBJ2-2
len: 19
abundance: .

CDR3nt: TGTGCCAGCAGCCGCCATCTGGACGGAACCTACGAGCAGTACTTC
CDR3aa: CASSRHLDGTYEQYF
v_gene: TRBV5-4
d_gene: .
j_gene: TRBJ2-7
len: 15
abundance: .

CDR3nt: TGTGCCAGCAGCCCCGGACAGCTAAACACCGGGGAGCTGTTTTTT
CDR3aa: CASSPGQLNTGELFF
v_gene: TRBV11-3
d_gene: .
j_gene: TRBJ2-2
len: 15
abundance: .

CDR3nt: TGTGCCAGCAGTTCGGGGTCCACCGGGTCCACTGAAGCTTTCTTT
CDR3aa: CASSSGSTGSTEAFF
v_gene: TRBV6-5
d_gene: .
j_gene: TRBJ1-1
len: 15
abundance: .